A single sample is the source of the 28 T cell receptor beta chains below, sequenced in a study of cytomegalovirus exposure and HLA in healthy donors. The study ran its PCR with 60 Vbeta and 13 Jbeta primers. Assay used: immunoSEQ multiplex PCR; TCRdb lists only in-frame clones, some missing. Of approximately 170,000 clones in the sample, roughly four fifths are singletons; the top ten hold 2% to 2.5%. Sequenced material: PBMCs. These receptors were obtained from a woman aged 25 to 39 in good health and CMV-seropositive.

The V gene is TRBV27, the J gene TRBJ2-1, with D possibly being TRBD2 (5 bases). From germline, CDR1 is MNHEY and CDR2 SMNVEV (reference sequence). The CDR3 runs 15 residues. Deletions cut 6 bases from V and 4 bases from J, with 16 bases between. CDR3 sequence: CASSPFEDSYNEQFF. In DNA form, the CDR3 reads TGTGCCAGCAGCCCCTTTGAGGACTCTTACAATGAGCAGTTCTTC.

V usage is TRBV7-2 and J usage is TRBJ1-2; TRBD1 agrees at 7 bases. Germline V CDR1 and CDR2: SGHTA, FQGNSA. The CDR3 has 15 amino acids. The trim removed 5 bases at V and 8 bases at J, leaving 14 bases unmatched. CDR3 DNA sequence: TGTGCCAGCAGCCCCAAGGGGATTGACAGGGCCGGCTACACCTTC. This sequence encodes CASSPKGIDRAGYTF. The variable domain in full, with the rest retrieved from reference TRBV7-2 and TRBJ1-2, is GAGVSQSPSNKVTEKGKDVELRCDPISGHTALYWYRQSLGQGLEFLIYFQGNSAPDKSGLPSDRFSAERTGGSVSTLTIQRTQQEDSAVYLCASSPKGIDRAGYTFGSGTRLTVV.

This clone has a handful of counts. The rearrangement uses TRBV4-3 and TRBJ1-1; 7 bases are a match to TRBD1. The CDR3 totals 14 residues. J lost 3 bases, V lost 3 bases, and 4 bases had no gene match. The germline V gene encodes CDR1 LGHNA and CDR2 YSLEER. The CDR3 spells CASSQEGAYTEAFF. The DNA of the CDR3 is TGCGCCAGCAGCCAGGAGGGGGCCTACACTGAAGCTTTCTTT.

The rearrangement uses TRBV6-5 and TRBJ2-5; 7 nucleotides match TRBD2. V shed 6 bases and J 5 bases; nucleotides not matched to a gene: 9. Per germline, CDR1 MNHEY and CDR2 SVGAGI. This CDR3 comprises 14 residues. The CDR3 bases are TGTGCCAGCAGACCCTCCTCCGGGGGGGAGACCCAGTACTTC. Translated, it gives CASRPSSGGETQYF.

This chain joins TRBV19 and TRBJ2-1; TRBD1 matches at 8 bases. From germline, CDR1 is LNHDA and CDR2 SQIVND (reference sequence). Losses at the gene ends were 4 bases for V and 7 bases for J; bases not matched to a gene: 6. This CDR3 has 14 amino acids. The CDR3 nucleotides are TGTGCCAGTAGTACATCGGACAGGGTGAATGAGCAGTTCTTC. The encoded protein is CASSTSDRVNEQFF.

This rearrangement joins TRBV19 to TRBJ1-2; 11 bases match TRBD1. The CDR3 has 15 residues. The germline V gene has CDR1 LNHDA and CDR2 SQIVND (reference sequence). J was trimmed by 8 bases and V by 2 bases; bases with no gene match: 7. CDR3 coding DNA: TGTGCCAGTAGTATATTCGGACAGGGGGCATGGGGCTACACCTTC. This translates into CASSIFGQGAWGYTF.

This clone has a single count. The chain joins TRBV29-1 to TRBJ2-5; TRBD1 might be the D (5 bases). Judging by the DNA end, TRBJ2-7 fits better; the J call may be wrong. The CDR3 extends over 14 amino acids. Per germline, CDR1 SQVTM and CDR2 ANQGSEA. The CDR3 nucleotides read TGCAGCGTCTCCCCCCAGGGAAGCACGGACGAGCAGTACTTC. It yields the protein CSVSPQGSTDEQYF.

This clone turned up a few times. The rearrangement uses TRBV11-2 and TRBJ1-1, with TRBD1 matching over 7 bases. Germline CDR1 and CDR2: SGHAT and FQNNGV. The CDR3 has 12 residues. V was pared by 5 bases and J by 12 bases, with 9 bases of the junction left unmatched. As DNA, the CDR3 is TGTGCCAGCAGCCACAGCGAGGGGGCTTCTTTCTTT. Residues: CASSHSEGASFF.

The chain couples TRBV15 to TRBJ2-5, with a tentative D call TRBD2 (6 bases). V was trimmed by 0 bases and J by 1 base, leaving 9 bases between them. This CDR3 is built from 15 residues. Germline CDR1 and CDR2: LNHNV and YYDKDF (reference sequence). The CDR3 DNA is TGTGCCACCAGCAGAGATTACGGGGGCCAAGAGACCCAGTACTTC. This gives the protein CATSRDYGGQETQYF.

The chain has TRBV19 and TRBJ2-7, with 8 bases fitting TRBD1. CDR3 length: 17 amino acids. Germline trimming cut 2 bases from V and 1 base from J; bases unmatched to any gene: 10. CDR1 and CDR2 from the germline V gene are LNHDA and SQIVND (reference sequence). The CDR3 DNA reads TGTGCCAGTAGTATATCCCCAGGACAGGGTCTTTCCTACGAGCAGTACTTC. This gives the protein CASSISPGQGLSYEQYF.

This sequence joins TRBV11-2 and TRBJ1-1; D remains ambiguous. The germline V and J ends were trimmed by 1 base and 4 bases, with 7 bases remaining between them. The CDR3 contains 13 residues. Germline V gives CDR1 SGHAT, CDR2 FQNNGV. CDR3 sequence: CASSLGFGTEAFF. The CDR3, as DNA: TGTGCCAGCAGCTTAGGATTCGGCACTGAAGCTTTCTTT.

The CDR3 nucleotides read TGCGCCAGCAGCTTGGACGGGGGGTACGGAAACACCATATATTTT. It yields the protein CASSLDGGYGNTIYF. This chain uses TRBV5-1 with TRBJ1-3; a weak D match, TRBD1 (5 bases). This CDR3 contains 15 residues. V lost 0 bases, J lost 4 bases, and 11 bases lay in between. Germline V gene data show CDR1 as SGHRS and CDR2 as YFSETQ.

The chain joins TRBV28 to TRBJ1-2; perhaps TRBD1 as D (5 bases). CDR3 size: 17 residues. V shed 6 bases and J shed 4 bases, with 24 bases lying between them. Germline-derived CDR1 and CDR2 are MDHEN and SYDVKM. CDR3 in DNA: TGTGCCAGCAGGGGGGGATTAGAGGGAGAACTCCTCTATGGCTACACCTTC. It yields the protein CASRGGLEGELLYGYTF.

The V and J genes are TRBV4-1 and TRBJ2-2; possible D gene TRBD1, 5 bases. Germline CDR1 reads MGHRA; CDR2 reads YSYEKL. The ends were cut back, 6 bases at V and 3 bases at J, with 26 bases in the middle. The CDR3 is 19 residues long. CDR3 in amino acids: CASSPAGQVWGRHTGELFF. The CDR3 DNA follows: TGCGCCAGCAGTCCCGCTGGTCAGGTATGGGGCAGGCACACCGGGGAGCTGTTTTTT.

The table lists this clone with a count of one. This chain links TRBV2 with TRBJ2-3; D unclear. V dropped 8 bases and J dropped 4 bases, with 7 bases sitting between them. CDR3 length equals 11 residues. In germline, CDR1 is SNHLY, CDR2 FYNNEI. CDR3 amino acids: CASGLSDTQYF. The CDR3 bases are TGTGCCAGCGGCCTTTCAGATACGCAGTATTTT.

The rearrangement joins TRBV11-2 to TRBJ1-6; D unclear. CDR3 size: 13 residues. Trimming took 0 bases from V and 10 from J, leaving 7 bases between them. Germline loops: CDR1 SGHAT, CDR2 FQNNGV. The CDR3 sequence is CASSLDRESPLHF. CDR3 bases: TGTGCCAGCAGCTTAGACCGGGAATCACCCCTCCACTTT.

The rearrangement joins TRBV4-1 to TRBJ1-2; D might be TRBD1 (5 bases). The CDR3 has 15 amino acids. Germline V gene sequence: CDR1 MGHRA, CDR2 YSYEKL. V was trimmed by 1 base and J by 3 bases, leaving 12 bases between them. CDR3 nucleotides: TGCGCCAGCAGCCAAGCCCCAGGGAAGTACTATGGCTACACCTTC. Residues: CASSQAPGKYYGYTF.

The V and J genes are TRBV7-7 and TRBJ2-2; TRBD2 matches 14 bases. This CDR3 comprises 17 residues. V was pared by 4 bases and J by 10 bases, with 11 bases of the junction left unmatched. The germline V gene has CDR1 SSHAT and CDR2 FNYEAQ (reference sequence). This chain's CDR3 is CASSSSGLAGGREELFF. The DNA for the CDR3 is TGTGCCAGCAGCTCCTCAGGACTAGCGGGAGGCAGGGAGGAGCTGTTTTTT.

The J gene is TRBJ1-2, the V gene TRBV2; D unclear. The germline V gene has CDR1 SNHLY and CDR2 FYNNEI. This CDR3 has 13 residues. The V gene lost 7 bases and the J gene lost 7 bases, with 16 bases spanning the gap. The CDR3 DNA is TGTGCCAGCACCCCCAGGTCGGAGGCTGGCTACACCTTC. Its protein product is CASTPRSEAGYTF.

This chain joins TRBV30 and TRBJ2-5, with D possibly being TRBD1 (5 bases). The V gene's germline CDR1 is GTSNPN and CDR2 SVGIG (reference sequence). V lost 5 bases and J lost 7, with 11 bases in between. The CDR3 spans 11 residues. In nucleotides, the CDR3 is TGTGCCTGGTCGGCTAGGGGGACCCAGTACTTC. Translation: CAWSARGTQYF.

The V gene is TRBV5-1, the J gene TRBJ2-3, with D unresolved. This CDR3 comprises 14 residues. Germline-derived CDR1 and CDR2 are SGHRS and YFSETQ. With 7 bases removed from V and 1 base from J, the gap between germline ends came to 13 bases. CDR3 in amino acids: CASGNQVGTDTQYF. The CDR3 DNA sequence: TGCGCCAGCGGTAACCAGGTTGGCACAGATACGCAGTATTTT.

The V call is TRBV7-7, the J call TRBJ2-5; tentatively, D is TRBD2 (5 bases). V lost 0 bases and J 3 bases, leaving 5 bases between the germline ends. CDR3 size: 13 residues. From germline, CDR1 is SSHAT and CDR2 FNYEAQ (reference sequence). The CDR3 sequence is CASSLAREETQYF. Written as DNA, the CDR3 is TGTGCCAGCAGCTTAGCGAGGGAAGAGACCCAGTACTTC.

This clone appeared once. V and J are TRBV19 and TRBJ1-5, with TRBD1 matching 10 bases. The CDR3 is made up of 15 amino acids. V shed 7 bases and J 6 bases; nucleotides not matched to a gene: 9. Per germline, CDR1 LNHDA and CDR2 SQIVND (reference sequence). CDR3 in DNA: TGTGCCAGTACCACACGGACAGGGGGGAGTCAGCCCCAGCATTTT. Translation: CASTTRTGGSQPQHF.

This clone showed up just a few times. The chain has TRBV7-9 and TRBJ1-1; no clear D gene. The CDR3 covers 12 residues. The V gene lost 5 bases and the J gene lost 8 bases, with 12 bases spanning the gap. Per the germline V gene, CDR1 is SEHNR and CDR2 is FQNEAQ (reference sequence). This chain's CDR3 is CASSLAPGEAFF. Written as DNA, the CDR3 is TGTGCCAGCAGCCTCGCCCCCGGGGAAGCTTTCTTT. The full variable domain, rest sourced from reference TRBV7-9 and TRBJ1-1, is DTGVSQNPRHKITKRGQNVTFRCDPISEHNRLYWYRQTLGQGPEFLTYFQNEAQLEKSRLLSDRFSAERPKGSFSTLEIQRTEQGDSAMYLCASSLAPGEAFFGQGTRLTVV.

The chain joins TRBV7-9 to TRBJ1-3; possible D gene TRBD1, 5 bases. There are 17 residues in the CDR3. The germline V and J ends were trimmed by 3 bases and 0 bases, with 15 bases remaining between them. Per the germline V gene, CDR1 is SEHNR and CDR2 is FQNEAQ (reference sequence). CDR3 DNA: TGTGCCAGCAGCTTTGGACACTTCACCAGCTCTGGAAACACCATATATTTT. This encodes CASSFGHFTSSGNTIYF.

This rearrangement joins TRBV6-5 to TRBJ1-3; D uncertain. Germline values: CDR1 MNHEY, CDR2 SVGAGI. The germline V and J ends were trimmed by 2 bases and 0 bases, with 8 bases remaining between them. The CDR3 is 15 amino acids. The CDR3 DNA reads TGTGCCAGCAGTTACGCGGGCACCTCTGGAAACACCATATATTTT. Amino acids: CASSYAGTSGNTIYF.

The chain combines TRBV6-5 with TRBJ1-6, with a weak D call TRBD1 (5 bases). Germline V gene lookup returns CDR1 MNHEY and CDR2 SVGAGI. The CDR3 consists of 15 residues. The V end was cut by 3 bases, the J end by 6 bases, with 12 bases between. The CDR3 reads CASSYLGQFNSPLHF. The CDR3 DNA sequence: TGTGCCAGCAGTTATCTGGGGCAGTTTAATTCACCCCTCCACTTT.

A single count supports this clone. The chain employs TRBV19 and TRBJ2-7; the D gene is possibly TRBD2 (6 bases). The ends were cut back, 5 bases at V and 0 bases at J, with 11 bases in the middle. Germline CDR1 and CDR2: LNHDA and SQIVND (reference sequence). This CDR3 has 14 amino acids. The CDR3 protein is CASSGRTNSYEQYF. In DNA form, the CDR3 reads TGTGCCAGTAGTGGGAGGACAAACTCCTACGAGCAGTACTTC.